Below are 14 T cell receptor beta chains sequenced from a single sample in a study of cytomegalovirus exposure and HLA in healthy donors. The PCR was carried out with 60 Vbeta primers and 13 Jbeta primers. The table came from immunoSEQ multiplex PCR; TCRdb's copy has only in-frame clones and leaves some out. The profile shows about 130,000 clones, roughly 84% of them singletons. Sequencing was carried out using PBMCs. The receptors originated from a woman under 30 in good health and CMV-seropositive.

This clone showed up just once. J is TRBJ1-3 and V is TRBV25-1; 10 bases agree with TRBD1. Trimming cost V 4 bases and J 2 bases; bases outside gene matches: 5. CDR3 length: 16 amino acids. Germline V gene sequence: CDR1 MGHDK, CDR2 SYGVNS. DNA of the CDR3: TGTGCCAGCAGTGTATCGGGACAGGGGACTGGAAACACCATATATTTT. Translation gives CASSVSGQGTGNTIYF. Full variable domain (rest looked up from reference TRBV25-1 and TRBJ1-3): EADIYQTPRYLVIGTGKKITLECSQTMGHDKMYWYQQDPGMELHLIHYSYGVNSTEKGDLSSESTVSRIRTEHFPLTLESARPSHTSQYLCASSVSGQGTGNTIYFGEGSWLTVV.

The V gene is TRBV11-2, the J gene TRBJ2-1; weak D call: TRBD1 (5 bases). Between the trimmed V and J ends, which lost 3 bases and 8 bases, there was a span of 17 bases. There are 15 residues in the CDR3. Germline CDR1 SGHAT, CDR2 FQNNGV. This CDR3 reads CASSFNSRTLDEQFF. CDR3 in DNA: TGTGCCAGCAGCTTCAATAGCAGGACACTGGATGAGCAGTTCTTC.

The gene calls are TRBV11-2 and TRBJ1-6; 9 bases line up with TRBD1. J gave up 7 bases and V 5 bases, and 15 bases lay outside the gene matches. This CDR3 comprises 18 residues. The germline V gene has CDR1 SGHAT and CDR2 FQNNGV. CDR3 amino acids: CASSATPGQGLRNSPLHF. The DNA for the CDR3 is TGTGCCAGCAGCGCGACTCCGGGACAGGGTCTTCGCAATTCACCCCTCCACTTT.

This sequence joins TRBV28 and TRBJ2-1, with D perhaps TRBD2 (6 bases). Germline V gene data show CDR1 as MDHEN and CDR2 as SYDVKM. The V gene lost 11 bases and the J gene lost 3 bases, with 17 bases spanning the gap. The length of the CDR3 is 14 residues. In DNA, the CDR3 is TGTGCCGCCCGCGGCGCGGGGAGCTACAATGAGCAGTTCTTC. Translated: CAARGAGSYNEQFF. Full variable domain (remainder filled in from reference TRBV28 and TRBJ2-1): DVKVTQSSRYLVKRTGEKVFLECVQDMDHENMFWYRQDPGLGLRLIYFSYDVKMKEKGDIPEGYSVSREKKERFSLILESASTNQTSMYLCAARGAGSYNEQFFGPGTRLTVL.

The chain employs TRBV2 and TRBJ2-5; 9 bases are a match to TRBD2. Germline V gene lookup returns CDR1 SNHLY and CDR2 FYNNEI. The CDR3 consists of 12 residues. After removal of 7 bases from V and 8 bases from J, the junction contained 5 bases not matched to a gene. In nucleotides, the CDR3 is TGTGCCAGCATGCCGGGACTAGCTACCCAGTACTTC. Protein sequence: CASMPGLATQYF.

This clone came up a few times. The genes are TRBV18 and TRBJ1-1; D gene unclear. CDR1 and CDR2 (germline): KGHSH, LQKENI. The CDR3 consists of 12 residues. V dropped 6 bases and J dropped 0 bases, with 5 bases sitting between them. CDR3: CASSRMNTEAFF. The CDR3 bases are TGTGCCAGCTCGCGCATGAACACTGAAGCTTTCTTT. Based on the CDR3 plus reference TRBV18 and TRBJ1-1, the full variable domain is NAGVMQNPRHLVRRRGQEARLRCSPMKGHSHVYWYRQLPEEGLKFMVYLQKENIIDESGMPKERFSAEFPKEGPSILRIQQVVRGDSAAYFCASSRMNTEAFFGQGTRLTVV.

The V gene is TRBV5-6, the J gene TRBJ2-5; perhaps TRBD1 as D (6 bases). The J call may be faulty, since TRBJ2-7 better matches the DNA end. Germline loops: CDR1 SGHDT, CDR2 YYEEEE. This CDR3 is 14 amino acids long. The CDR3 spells CASSRPRDTYEQYF. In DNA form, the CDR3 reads TGTGCCAGCAGCCGCCCCCGGGACACCTACGAGCAGTACTTC.

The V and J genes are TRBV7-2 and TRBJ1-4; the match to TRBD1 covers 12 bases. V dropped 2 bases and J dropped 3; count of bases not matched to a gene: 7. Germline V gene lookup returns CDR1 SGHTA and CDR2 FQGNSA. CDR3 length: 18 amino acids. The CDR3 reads CASSLSLGQGAPNEKLFF. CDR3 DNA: TGTGCCAGCAGCTTAAGCTTGGGACAGGGGGCACCTAATGAAAAACTGTTTTTT.

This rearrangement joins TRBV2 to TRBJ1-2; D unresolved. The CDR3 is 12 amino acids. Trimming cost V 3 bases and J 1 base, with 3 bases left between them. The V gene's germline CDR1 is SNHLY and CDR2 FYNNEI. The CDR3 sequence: CASSDNNYGYTF. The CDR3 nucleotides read TGTGCCAGCAGTGACAATAACTATGGCTACACCTTC.

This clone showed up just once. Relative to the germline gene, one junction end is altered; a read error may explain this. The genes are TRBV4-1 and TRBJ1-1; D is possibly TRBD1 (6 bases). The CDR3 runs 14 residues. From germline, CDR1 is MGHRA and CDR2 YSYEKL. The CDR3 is CASSPHGTSAEAFF. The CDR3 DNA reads TGCGCCAGCAGCCCCCACGGGACAAGTGCTGAGGCTTTCTTT.

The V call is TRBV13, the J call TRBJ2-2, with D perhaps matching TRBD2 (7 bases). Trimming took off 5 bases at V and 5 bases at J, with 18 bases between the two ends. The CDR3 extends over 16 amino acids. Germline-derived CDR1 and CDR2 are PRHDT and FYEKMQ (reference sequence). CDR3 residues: CASSPSTGGQTGELFF. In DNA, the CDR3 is TGTGCCAGCAGCCCTAGTACGGGGGGCCAAACCGGGGAGCTGTTTTTT. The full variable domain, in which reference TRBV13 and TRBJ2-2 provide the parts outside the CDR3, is AAGVIQSPRHLIKEKRETATLKCYPIPRHDTVYWYQQGPGQDPQFLISFYEKMQSDKGSIPDRFSAQQFSDYHSELNMSSLELGDSALYFCASSPSTGGQTGELFFGEGSRLTVL.

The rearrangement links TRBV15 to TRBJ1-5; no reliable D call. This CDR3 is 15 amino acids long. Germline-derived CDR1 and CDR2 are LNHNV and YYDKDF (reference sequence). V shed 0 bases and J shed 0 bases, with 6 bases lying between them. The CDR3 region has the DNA TGTGCCACCAGCAGAGATACGGGTAGCAATCAGCCCCAGCATTTT. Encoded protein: CATSRDTGSNQPQHF.

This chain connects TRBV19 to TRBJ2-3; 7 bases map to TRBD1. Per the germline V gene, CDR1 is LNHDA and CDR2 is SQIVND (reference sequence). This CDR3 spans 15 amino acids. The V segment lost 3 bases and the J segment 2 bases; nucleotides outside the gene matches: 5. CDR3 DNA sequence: TGTGCCAGTAGTATCAGGGACAGTTCCACAGATACGCAGTATTTT. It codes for CASSIRDSSTDTQYF.

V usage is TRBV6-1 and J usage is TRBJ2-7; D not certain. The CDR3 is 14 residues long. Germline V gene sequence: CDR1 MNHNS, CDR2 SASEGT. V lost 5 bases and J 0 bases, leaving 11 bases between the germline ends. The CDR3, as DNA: TGTGCCAGCAGTTTCCGTGACACCTCCTACGAGCAGTACTTC. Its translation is CASSFRDTSYEQYF.